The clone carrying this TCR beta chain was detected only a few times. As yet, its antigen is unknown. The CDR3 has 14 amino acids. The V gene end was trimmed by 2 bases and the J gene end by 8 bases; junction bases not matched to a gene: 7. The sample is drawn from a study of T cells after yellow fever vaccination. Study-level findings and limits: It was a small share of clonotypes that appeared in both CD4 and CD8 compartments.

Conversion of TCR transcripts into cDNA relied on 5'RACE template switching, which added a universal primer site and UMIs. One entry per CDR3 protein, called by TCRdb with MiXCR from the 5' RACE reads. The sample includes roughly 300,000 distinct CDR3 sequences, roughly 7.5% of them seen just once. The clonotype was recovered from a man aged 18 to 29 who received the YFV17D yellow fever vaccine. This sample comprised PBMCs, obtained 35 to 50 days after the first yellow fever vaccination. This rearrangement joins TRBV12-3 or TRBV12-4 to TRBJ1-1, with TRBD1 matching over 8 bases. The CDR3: CASSLSPGGLEAFF. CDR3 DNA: TGTGCCAGCAGTTTATCGCCAGGGGGCTTGGAAGCTTTCTTT.